Below are 13 T cell receptor beta chains sequenced from a single sample in a study of cytomegalovirus exposure and HLA in healthy donors. Use of 60 Vbeta and 13 Jbeta primers characterized the PCR. Using immunoSEQ multiplex PCR, the repertoire was profiled, and TCRdb retains in-frame clones only, with some absent. Here the sample table reports some 150,000 clones. Sequencing was carried out using PBMCs. The origin of the receptors is a woman aged 18-29 years in good health and CMV-seropositive.

The chain uses TRBV19 and TRBJ1-6, with D hard to call. Germline V gene data show CDR1 as LNHDA and CDR2 as SQIVND (reference sequence). V gave up 3 bases and J gave up 7 bases, with 13 bases separating them. The CDR3 is made up of 15 amino acids. Here the CDR3 reads CASSIGPGRNSPLHF. The CDR3 DNA reads as TGTGCCAGTAGTATCGGTCCGGGGAGGAATTCACCCCTCCACTTT.

This chain uses TRBV10-3 with TRBJ1-1, with D possibly TRBD1 on 6 matching bases. V was clipped by 3 bases and J by 2 bases, with 25 bases between them. Germline V gene lookup returns CDR1 ENHRY and CDR2 SYGVKD. The CDR3 spans 19 residues. The CDR3 nucleotides are TGTGCCATCAGTGATTTGGATAAACGCAGGGGCGCCGAAAACACTGAAGCTTTCTTT. It yields the protein CAISDLDKRRGAENTEAFF.

The chain couples TRBV6-6 to TRBJ1-5; weak D call: TRBD1 (6 bases). Germline V lookup: CDR1 MNHNY, CDR2 SVGAGI (reference sequence). This CDR3 is built from 15 residues. Trimming removed 5 bases at V and 3 bases at J, with 14 bases between. The CDR3 sequence is CASSPINRDNQPQHF. In DNA, the CDR3 is TGTGCCAGCAGTCCGATTAACAGGGACAATCAGCCCCAGCATTTT.

The V call is TRBV10-2, the J call TRBJ2-1; no firm D call. CDR3 length equals 11 residues. V lost 3 bases and J lost 10, with 7 bases in between. Germline CDR1 is WSHSY and CDR2 is SAAADI. The CDR3 DNA follows: TGCGCCAGCAGTGAAATCGTCGAGCAGTTCTTC. Encoded protein: CASSEIVEQFF.

This chain uses TRBV5-5 with TRBJ2-5; 11 positions agree with TRBD1. Losses at the gene ends were 4 bases for V and 4 bases for J; bases not matched to a gene: 6. The germline V gene has CDR1 SGHKS and CDR2 YYEKEE (reference sequence). This CDR3 contains 15 residues. The CDR3 DNA sequence: TGTGCCAGCAGCCTCGGGACAGGGGGTCGAGAGACCCAGTACTTC. It translates to CASSLGTGGRETQYF. Supplemented by reference TRBV5-5 and TRBJ2-5, the full variable domain reads DAGVTQSPTHLIKTRGQQVTLRCSPISGHKSVSWYQQVLGQGPQFIFQYYEKEERGRGNFPDRFSARQFPNYSSELNVNALLLGDSALYLCASSLGTGGRETQYFGPGTRLLVL.

This chain links TRBV6-6 with TRBJ1-1; D not resolved. This CDR3 is 14 amino acids long. The germline V and J ends were trimmed by 0 bases and 7 bases, with 12 bases remaining between them. The germline V gene has CDR1 MNHNY and CDR2 SVGAGI (reference sequence). The CDR3 nucleotides are TGTGCCAGCAGTTACTCGGGAGGAGAAGATGAAGCTTTCTTT. Its protein product is CASSYSGGEDEAFF.

The rearrangement uses TRBV11-2 and TRBJ2-5; a weak D match, TRBD2 (6 bases). The CDR3 is made up of 13 amino acids. Trimming left V 5 bases short and J 1 base short, with 8 bases between. Germline CDR1 reads SGHAT; CDR2 reads FQNNGV. CDR3 nucleotides: TGTGCCAGCAGCGTGGGACTCCAAGAGACCCAGTACTTC. Amino acids: CASSVGLQETQYF.

This sequence joins TRBV19 and TRBJ2-2; no clear D. Germline V gene data show CDR1 as LNHDA and CDR2 as SQIVND (reference sequence). The CDR3 sequence is 14 residues long. The ends were cut back, 2 bases at V and 4 bases at J, with 8 bases in the middle. The CDR3: CASSIRLLTGELFF. CDR3 bases: TGTGCCAGTAGTATAAGACTCCTCACCGGGGAGCTGTTTTTT. The whole variable domain, filled in from reference TRBV19 and TRBJ2-2, reads DGGITQSPKYLFRKEGQNVTLSCEQNLNHDAMYWYRQDPGQGLRLIYYSQIVNDFQKGDIAEGYSVSREKKESFPLTVTSAQKNPTAFYLCASSIRLLTGELFFGEGSRLTVL.

The chain recombines TRBV11-2 with TRBJ2-7; maybe TRBD2 (6 bases). CDR3 length: 16 amino acids. V lost 4 bases to trimming and J lost 4 bases, with 20 bases between them. In germline, CDR1 is SGHAT, CDR2 FQNNGV. The CDR3 bases are TGTGCCAGCAGCTCGATCTTGGAGGGCCGGGGGTACGAGCAGTACTTC. It is translated as CASSSILEGRGYEQYF. The full variable domain, rest sourced from reference TRBV11-2 and TRBJ2-7, is EAGVAQSPRYKIIEKRQSVAFWCNPISGHATLYWYQQILGQGPKLLIQFQNNGVVDDSQLPKDRFSAERLKGVDSTLKIQPAKLEDSAVYLCASSSILEGRGYEQYFGPGTRLTVT.

This chain joins TRBV5-1 and TRBJ2-1; 8 positions match TRBD2. The CDR3 length is 15 residues. Germline values: CDR1 SGHRS, CDR2 YFSETQ. Trimming took 0 bases from V and 7 from J; bases not matched to a gene: 6. CDR3 bases: TGCGCCAGCAGCTTGGCGGGGGGGCAGTTAAATGAGCAGTTCTTC. Protein sequence: CASSLAGGQLNEQFF.

This clone is deemed medium-sized (0.01 to 0.1%) by its frequency. Written as DNA, the CDR3 is TGCGCCAGCAGCCAAGGGACGGGGAGGGCGGAGAATGAGCAGTTCTTC. Encoded protein: CASSQGTGRAENEQFF. This chain joins TRBV4-1 and TRBJ2-1, with 7 bases that match TRBD2. The CDR3 is made up of 16 amino acids. V shed 1 base, J shed 7 bases, and the junction held 10 bases outside the gene matches. Germline V gene sequence: CDR1 MGHRA, CDR2 YSYEKL.

The genes are TRBV27 and TRBJ2-2, with 9 bases identical to TRBD1. Trimming cost V 0 bases and J 7 bases; bases outside gene matches: 6. Germline V lookup: CDR1 MNHEY, CDR2 SMNVEV (reference sequence). The CDR3 contains 16 residues. This chain's CDR3 is CASSLSYRGPSGELFF. The CDR3 DNA reads TGTGCCAGCAGTTTATCCTACAGGGGGCCGAGCGGGGAGCTGTTTTTT.

The chain recombines TRBV29-1 with TRBJ1-2, with 9 bases that match TRBD1. The V gene's germline CDR1 is SQVTM and CDR2 ANQGSEA. This CDR3 has 15 residues. V gave up 6 bases and J gave up 8 bases; unmatched junction bases: 16. The CDR3: CSVAGQGRGGMGYTF. Written as DNA, the CDR3 is TGCAGCGTGGCGGGACAGGGACGAGGAGGGATGGGCTACACCTTC.